The rows below give T cell receptor beta chains drawn from one sample of a study of blood T cell repertoires in COVID-19. Here immunoSEQ multiplex PCR was the method, and the copy in TCRdb shows in-frame clones only, minus some. The repertoire includes a few hundred thousand clones, roughly 87% of them detected once, and 1% sits in the top ten. Input material: PBMCs or T cells enriched from blood (not recorded which). The source of these receptors is a woman in her 30s who had recovered from COVID-19. The CDR3 runs from the conserved cysteine through the conserved F or W. A D gene is named only where the DNA matches it firmly. Where a row states a size, it is once, few, many or the class of an expanded clone; other rows omit it.

TRBV5-5	15	TRBD1	TRBJ1-6	NA	CASSSFDREVSPLHF	TGTGCCAGCAGCAGCTTCGACAGGGAGGTTTCACCCCTCCACTTT
TRBV7-2	14	NA	TRBJ1-5	NA	CASSPDSLNQPQHF	TGTGCCAGCAGCCCGGACAGCCTCAATCAGCCCCAGCATTTT
TRBV10-3	16	TRBD1	TRBJ2-3	NA	CAISGGGQALTDTQYF	TGTGCCATCAGTGGAGGGGGACAGGCCCTCACAGATACGCAGTATTTT
TRBV28	15	NA	TRBJ1-4	NA	CASSLSRGIVEKLFF	TGTGCCAGCAGTTTATCGAGGGGGATCGTCGAAAAACTGTTTTTT
TRBV6-2/TRBV6-3	15	TRBD1	TRBJ2-5	NA	CASSYRQGAGETQYF	TGTGCCAGCAGTTATAGGCAGGGGGCCGGGGAGACCCAGTACTTC
TRBV6-5	15	TRBD2	TRBJ2-5	few	CASSYAGVSMETQYF	TGTGCCAGCAGTTATGCGGGAGTCAGCATGGAGACCCAGTACTTC
TRBV15	15	NA	TRBJ1-2	NA	CATSRDAEGLGGYTF	TGTGCCACCAGCAGAGATGCAGAGGGACTGGGTGGCTACACCTTC
TRBV10-3	15	TRBD1	TRBJ1-1	NA	CAISERTGEGTEAFF	TGTGCCATCAGTGAGAGGACAGGGGAGGGCACTGAAGCTTTCTTT
TRBV28	16	NA	TRBJ1-1	NA	CASRPLGGGSNTEAFF	TGTGCCAGCCGGCCTCTTGGGGGGGGATCGAACACTGAAGCTTTCTTT
TRBV6-5	15	TRBD2	TRBJ2-7	NA	CASTRGRGQAYEQYF	TGTGCCAGCACTCGGGGGAGGGGCCAGGCCTACGAGCAGTACTTC
TRBV7-2	13	NA	TRBJ2-5	NA	CASSLQVQETQYF	TGTGCCAGCAGCTTGCAGGTCCAAGAGACCCAGTACTTC
TRBV19	14	NA	TRBJ1-5	NA	CASSIGQSNQPQHF	TGTGCCAGTAGTATCGGACAGAGCAATCAGCCCCAGCATTTT
TRBV6-5	14	TRBD2	TRBJ2-7	medium-sized	CASRDGLAPYEQYF	TGTGCCAGCAGGGACGGACTAGCACCCTACGAGCAGTACTTC
TRBV4-2	19	TRBD2	TRBJ2-7	few	CASSQDLASSGESPYEQYF	TGTGCCAGCAGCCAAGATTTGGCGTCTAGCGGGGAAAGTCCCTACGAGCAGTACTTC
TRBV18	13	NA	TRBJ2-5	NA	CASSRGRLETQYF	TGTGCCAGCTCGCGGGGGCGCTTGGAGACCCAGTACTTC
TRBV5-1	12	NA	TRBJ1-1	NA	CASSLGAREAFF	TGCGCCAGCAGCTTAGGGGCCCGTGAAGCTTTCTTT
TRBV3-1/TRBV3-2	14	NA	TRBJ2-5	NA	CASSQDPGEETQYF	TGTGCCAGCAGCCAAGATCCGGGGGAGGAGACCCAGTACTTC
TRBV2	14	TRBD2	TRBJ2-5	NA	CASASSGYQETQYF	TGTGCCAGCGCTTCTAGCGGTTACCAAGAGACCCAGTACTTC
TRBV19	17	TRBD2	TRBJ2-3	NA	CASSIVDLAGALDTQYF	TGTGCCAGTAGTATAGTAGATCTAGCGGGGGCCTTAGATACGCAGTATTTT
TRBV30	14	TRBD2	TRBJ2-1	NA	CAWLKAGGYNEQFF	TGTGCCTGGTTAAAAGCGGGGGGCTACAATGAGCAGTTCTTC
TRBV7-9	14	NA	TRBJ1-6	NA	CASTRTAGGSPLHF	TGTGCCAGCACCCGGACAGCGGGGGGTTCACCCCTCCACTTT
TRBV14	16	TRBD1	TRBJ2-3	NA	CASSQGTGLRGDTQYF	TGTGCCAGCAGCCAGGGGACAGGGCTCAGGGGGGATACGCAGTATTTT
TRBV6-5	14	TRBD1	TRBJ1-2	once	CASNRQGAHYGYTF	TGTGCCAGCAACCGACAGGGGGCTCACTATGGCTACACCTTC
TRBV9	12	NA	TRBJ2-1	NA	CASSYPRDEQFF	TGTGCCAGCAGTTATCCCAGGGATGAGCAGTTCTTC
TRBV19	16	NA	TRBJ2-5	NA	CASSETGRGIQETQYF	TGTGCCAGTAGTGAAACAGGGAGGGGGATCCAAGAGACCCAGTACTTC
TRBV4-1	18	TRBD1	TRBJ2-3	NA	CASSRPPDRADATDTQYF	TGCGCCAGCAGCCGACCACCGGACAGGGCCGACGCCACAGATACGCAGTATTTT
TRBV29-1	10	NA	TRBJ1-1	once	CSVQNTEAFF	TGCAGCGTCCAGAACACTGAAGCTTTCTTT
TRBV6-6	13	TRBD1	TRBJ1-1	NA	CASSKTGGTEAFF	TGTGCCAGCAGCAAGACAGGGGGCACTGAAGCTTTCTTT
TRBV28	16	NA	TRBJ1-6	NA	CASSPPVPRKYSPLHF	TGTGCCAGCAGTCCCCCTGTGCCGCGGAAGTACTCACCCCTCCACTTT
TRBV19	12	NA	TRBJ1-1	once	CASNAGISEAFF	TGTGCCAGTAACGCAGGGATCTCTGAAGCTTTCTTT
TRBV20-1	11	NA	TRBJ2-5	NA	CSGAAFETQYF	TGCAGCGGAGCGGCCTTCGAGACCCAGTACTTC
TRBV29-1	15	TRBD2	TRBJ2-1	NA	CSASGGGATYNEQFF	TGCAGCGCAAGCGGCGGGGGGGCTACCTACAATGAGCAGTTCTTC
TRBV15	14	NA	TRBJ1-2	once	CATSRPGPGYGYTF	TGTGCCACCAGCAGACCAGGGCCGGGTTATGGCTACACCTTC
TRBV5-4	15	NA	TRBJ2-3	NA	CASSLGTARTDTQYF	TGTGCCAGCAGCTTGGGGACAGCCCGCACAGATACGCAGTATTTT
TRBV5-4	14	TRBD2	TRBJ2-2	NA	CAGHSGENTGELFF	TGTGCCGGACATAGCGGGGAGAACACCGGGGAGCTGTTTTTT
TRBV3-1/TRBV3-2	15	NA	TRBJ2-2	NA	CASSMTNTNTGELFF	TGTGCCAGCAGCATGACTAATACGAACACCGGGGAGCTGTTTTTT
TRBV4-1	16	NA	TRBJ1-1	NA	CASSRRQAILNTEAFF	TGCGCCAGCAGCCGACGACAGGCGATATTGAACACTGAAGCTTTCTTT
TRBV7-9	15	NA	TRBJ1-1	NA	CASSLASGQNTEAFF	TGTGCCAGCAGCTTAGCTTCGGGACAGAACACTGAAGCTTTCTTT
TRBV9	15	TRBD1	TRBJ1-1	NA	CASTRGGTGNTEAFF	TGTGCCAGCACCCGAGGAGGGACAGGGAACACTGAAGCTTTCTTT
TRBV16	14	NA	TRBJ1-5	NA	CASSQSPGEQPQHF	TGTGCCAGCAGCCAATCCCCAGGGGAGCAGCCCCAGCATTTT
TRBV27	12	NA	TRBJ1-4	NA	CASGGAGEKLFF	TGTGCCAGCGGGGGAGCGGGAGAAAAACTGTTTTTT
TRBV19	15	NA	TRBJ1-6	NA	CASTQRLSYNSPLHF	TGTGCCAGTACCCAGAGACTCTCCTATAATTCACCCCTCCACTTT
TRBV25-1	14	NA	TRBJ1-2	NA	CASSEPGRQVGYTF	TGTGCCAGCAGTGAACCCGGTCGACAGGTTGGCTACACCTTC
TRBV5-1	16	TRBD1	TRBJ1-6	NA	CASNRGGTGLNSPLHF	TGCGCCAGCAACCGTGGTGGGACAGGACTTAATTCACCCCTCCACTTT
TRBV10-3	14	TRBD1	TRBJ1-2	NA	CAISRQGLHYGYTF	TGTGCCATCAGCCGACAGGGGTTACACTATGGCTACACCTTC
TRBV28	12	NA	TRBJ2-7	NA	CASSLSGYEQYF	TGTGCCAGCAGTTTATCGGGATACGAGCAGTACTTC
TRBV7-6	18	NA	TRBJ2-6	NA	CASSSRGRQVSGANVLTF	TGTGCCAGCAGCTCCCGAGGGAGACAAGTCTCTGGGGCCAACGTCCTGACTTTC
TRBV25-1	13	NA	TRBJ1-1	NA	CASSEFLEKGTFF	TGTGCCAGCAGTGAATTCCTTGAGAAGGGGACTTTCTTT
TRBV30	13	TRBD2	TRBJ2-3	NA	CAWIAGGMDTQYF	TGTGCCTGGATAGCGGGGGGTATGGATACGCAGTATTTT